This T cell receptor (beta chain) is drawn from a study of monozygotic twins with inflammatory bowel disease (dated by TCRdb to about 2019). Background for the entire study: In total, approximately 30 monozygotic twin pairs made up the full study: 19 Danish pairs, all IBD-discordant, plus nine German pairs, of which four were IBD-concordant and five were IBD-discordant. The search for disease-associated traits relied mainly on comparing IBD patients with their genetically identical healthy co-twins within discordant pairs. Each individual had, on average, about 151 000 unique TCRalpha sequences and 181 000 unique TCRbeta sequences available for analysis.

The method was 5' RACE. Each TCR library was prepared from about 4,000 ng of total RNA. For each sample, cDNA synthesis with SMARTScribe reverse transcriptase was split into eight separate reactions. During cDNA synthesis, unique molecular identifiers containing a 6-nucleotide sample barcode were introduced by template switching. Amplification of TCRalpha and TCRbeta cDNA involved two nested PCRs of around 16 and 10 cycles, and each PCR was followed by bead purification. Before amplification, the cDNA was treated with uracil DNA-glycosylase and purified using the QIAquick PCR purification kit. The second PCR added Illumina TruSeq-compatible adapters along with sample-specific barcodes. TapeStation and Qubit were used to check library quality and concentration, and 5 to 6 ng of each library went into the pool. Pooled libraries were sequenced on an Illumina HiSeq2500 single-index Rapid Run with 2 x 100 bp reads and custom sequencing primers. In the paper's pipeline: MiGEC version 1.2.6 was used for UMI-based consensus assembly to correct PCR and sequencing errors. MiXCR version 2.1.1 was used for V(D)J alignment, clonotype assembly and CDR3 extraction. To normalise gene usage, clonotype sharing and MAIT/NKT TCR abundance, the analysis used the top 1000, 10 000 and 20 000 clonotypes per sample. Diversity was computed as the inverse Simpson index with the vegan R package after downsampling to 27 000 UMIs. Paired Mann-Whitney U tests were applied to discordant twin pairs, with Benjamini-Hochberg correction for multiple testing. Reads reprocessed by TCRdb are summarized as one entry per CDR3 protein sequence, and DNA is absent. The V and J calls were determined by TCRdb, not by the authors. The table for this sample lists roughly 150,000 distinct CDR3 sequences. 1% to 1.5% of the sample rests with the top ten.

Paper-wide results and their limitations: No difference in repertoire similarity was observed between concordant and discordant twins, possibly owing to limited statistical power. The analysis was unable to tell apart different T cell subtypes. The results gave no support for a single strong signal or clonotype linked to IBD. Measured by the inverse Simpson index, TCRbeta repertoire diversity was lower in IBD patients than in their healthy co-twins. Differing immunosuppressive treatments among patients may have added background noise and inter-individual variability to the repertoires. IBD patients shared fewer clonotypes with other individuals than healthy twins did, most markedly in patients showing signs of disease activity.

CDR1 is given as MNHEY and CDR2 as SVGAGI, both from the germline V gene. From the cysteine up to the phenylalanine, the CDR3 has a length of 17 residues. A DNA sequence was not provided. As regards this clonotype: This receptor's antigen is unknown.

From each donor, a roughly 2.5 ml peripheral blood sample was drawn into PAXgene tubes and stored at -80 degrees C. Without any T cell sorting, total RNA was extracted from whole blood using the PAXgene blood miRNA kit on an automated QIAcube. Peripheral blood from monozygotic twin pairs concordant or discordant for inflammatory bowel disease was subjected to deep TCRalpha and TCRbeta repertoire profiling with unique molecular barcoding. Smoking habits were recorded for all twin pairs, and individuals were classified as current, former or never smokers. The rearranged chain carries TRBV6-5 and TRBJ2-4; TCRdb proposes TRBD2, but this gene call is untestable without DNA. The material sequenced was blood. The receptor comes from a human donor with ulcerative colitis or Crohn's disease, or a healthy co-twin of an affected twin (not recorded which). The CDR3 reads CASSYTGLAEAKNIQYF.